Sequencing of this T cell receptor (beta chain) was carried out in a study of blood T cell repertoires in COVID-19. Turning to the study itself: Both acute and convalescent COVID-19 samples were obtained from the United States, Italy and Spain. The analysed material was cDNA or gDNA that came from T cells, B-cell-depleted T cells, or PBMCs.

Per the study methods: For nucleated cells, counts were estimated from reference gene primer amplification. TCRdb keeps only in-frame clones here, not all; method: immunoSEQ multiplex PCR. D and trimming come from the DNA, and the V and J calls and clone size come from that table. The sample shows 270,000 or so clones, approximately 85% of them seen only once. From germline, CDR1 is KGHDR and CDR2 SFDVKD. V was cut by 2 bases and J by 1 base, with 21 bases left in between. This CDR3 has 19 residues. The rearrangement uses TRBV24-1 and TRBJ2-3, with D possibly matching TRBD2 (7 bases). The TCR was taken from a human donor in a cohort sampled during active COVID-19. The sequenced sample consisted of peripheral blood. CDR3 in DNA: TGTGCCACCAGTGATTCGCCCGGGGGCGGGAGAGGGGGCACAGATACGCAGTATTTT. Protein product: CATSDSPGGGRGGTDTQYF.